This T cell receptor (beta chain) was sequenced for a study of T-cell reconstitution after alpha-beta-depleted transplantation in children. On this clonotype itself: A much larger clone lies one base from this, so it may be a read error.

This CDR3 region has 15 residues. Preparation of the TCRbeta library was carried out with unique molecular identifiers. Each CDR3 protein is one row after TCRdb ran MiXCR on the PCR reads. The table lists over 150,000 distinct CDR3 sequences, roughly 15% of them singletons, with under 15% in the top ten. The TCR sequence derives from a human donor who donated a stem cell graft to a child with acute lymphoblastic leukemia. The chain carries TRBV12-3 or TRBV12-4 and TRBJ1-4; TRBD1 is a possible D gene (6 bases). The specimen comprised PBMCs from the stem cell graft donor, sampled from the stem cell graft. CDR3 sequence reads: CASKIQGTPKEKLFF. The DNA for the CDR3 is TGTGCCAGCAAAATACAGGGAACCCCTAAGGAAAAACTGTTTTTT.